One sample yielded the 30 T cell receptor beta chains listed below, sequenced in a study of radiotherapy plus CTLA-4 blockade in lung cancer. Sequencing was performed with immunoSEQ multiplex PCR; in TCRdb, only in-frame clones are kept and a portion is missing. In the table there are about 51,000 clones, 60% to 80% of which are singletons. The starting material was peripheral blood, obtained from a patient treated with radiotherapy plus ipilimumab. The receptors shown here come from a human donor with non-small cell lung cancer whose response to radiotherapy plus ipilimumab could not be evaluated.

The chain recombines TRBV2 with TRBJ1-5; D not certain. The V gene lost 0 bases and the J gene lost 0 bases, with 18 bases spanning the gap. CDR3 length: 19 amino acids. Per germline, CDR1 SNHLY and CDR2 FYNNEI. DNA of the CDR3: TGTGCCAGCAGTGAAGCCGGGTCTGGAGGCAGGTCTAGCAATCAGCCCCAGCATTTT. Translation gives CASSEAGSGGRSSNQPQHF.

V gene TRBV7-2 combines with J gene TRBJ1-5; 11 bases line up with TRBD1. The V gene end was trimmed by 4 bases and the J gene end by 7 bases; junction bases not matched to a gene: 6. Germline V gives CDR1 SGHTA, CDR2 FQGNSA. The CDR3 has 15 amino acids. CDR3 DNA sequence: TGTGCCAGCAGCTCATGGGACAGGGGGGGCCAGCCCCAGCATTTT. It encodes CASSSWDRGGQPQHF.

The rearrangement links TRBV4-2 to TRBJ2-1; 10 nucleotides match TRBD2. Unmatched junction bases numbered 6, after V lost 5 bases and J lost 5 bases. In germline, CDR1 is LGHNA, CDR2 YNFKEQ. There are 15 residues in the CDR3. The CDR3 DNA reads TGTGCCAGCAGCGATAGCGGGGGGTTCCACAATGAGCAGTTCTTC. This encodes CASSDSGGFHNEQFF.

The V gene is TRBV5-6, the J gene TRBJ2-1; TRBD1 agrees at 10 bases. Per germline, CDR1 SGHDT and CDR2 YYEEEE. This CDR3 region has 14 residues. V shed 4 bases, J shed 9 bases, and the junction held 7 bases outside the gene matches. CDR3 sequence: CASSRGQGLVEQFF. The CDR3 DNA sequence: TGTGCCAGCAGCAGGGGACAGGGGCTGGTTGAGCAGTTCTTC. Looking up the rest from reference TRBV5-6 and TRBJ2-1 gives the full variable domain: DAGVTQSPTHLIKTRGQQVTLRCSPKSGHDTVSWYQQALGQGPQFIFQYYEEEERQRGNFPDRFSGHQFPNYSSELNVNALLLGDSALYLCASSRGQGLVEQFFGPGTRLTVL.

The DNA for the CDR3 is TGTGCCAGCAGTTCCCACAGGGGGAGGAGAGAGACCCAGTACTTC. Encoded protein: CASSSHRGRRETQYF. The V and J genes are TRBV6-1 and TRBJ2-5; 8 nucleotides agree with TRBD1. CDR3 length: 15 amino acids. V lost 5 bases to trimming and J lost 4 bases; unmatched junction nucleotides: 9. From germline, CDR1 is MNHNS and CDR2 SASEGT.

The chain employs TRBV4-3 and TRBJ1-2; D gene uncertain. The germline V gene has CDR1 LGHNA and CDR2 YSLEER. The length of the CDR3 is 17 residues. The ends were cut back, 0 bases at V and 2 bases at J, with 16 bases in the middle. This CDR3 is CASSQEIGRRANYGYTF. CDR3 coding DNA: TGCGCCAGCAGCCAAGAAATTGGGCGGAGGGCCAACTATGGCTACACCTTC.

This chain links TRBV19 with TRBJ2-7; TRBD1 matches 8 bases. The CDR3 contains 15 residues. After removal of 4 bases from V and 0 bases from J, the junction contained 5 bases not matched to a gene. The germline V gene has CDR1 LNHDA and CDR2 SQIVND (reference sequence). CDR3 protein: CASSRQGLTSYEQYF. The CDR3 DNA follows: TGTGCCAGTAGTAGACAGGGGTTGACCTCCTACGAGCAGTACTTC.

The rearrangement joins TRBV19 to TRBJ1-1, with D perhaps matching TRBD1 (5 bases). CDR3 length: 12 residues. Deletions cut 3 bases from V and 7 bases from J, with 9 bases between. Germline CDR1 reads LNHDA; CDR2 reads SQIVND (reference sequence). For the CDR3, the DNA is TGTGCCAGTAGTATTTTTAGGGGTGAAGCTTTCTTT. This sequence encodes CASSIFRGEAFF.

The chain couples TRBV6-5 to TRBJ2-1; 11 bases are shared with TRBD2. Germline lookup yields CDR1 MNHEY and CDR2 SVGAGI. The CDR3 contains 13 residues. J gave up 10 bases and V 10 bases, and 9 bases lay outside the gene matches. The chain's CDR3 is CAIGEASGGEQFF. DNA of the CDR3: TGTGCCATAGGCGAGGCTAGCGGGGGGGAGCAGTTCTTC.

This CDR3 is CASSLWGKRGTGGSYEQYF. CDR3 nucleotide sequence: TGTGCCAGCAGCTTATGGGGGAAGAGGGGGACAGGGGGATCCTACGAGCAGTACTTC. The chain carries TRBV7-9 and TRBJ2-7, with 11 bases identical to TRBD1. CDR1 and CDR2 from the germline V gene are SEHNR and FQNEAQ (reference sequence). CDR3 length: 19 residues. Trimming cost V 2 bases and J 1 base; bases outside gene matches: 13.

The rearrangement joins TRBV2 to TRBJ2-7, with 7 bases fitting TRBD1. Germline assignment: CDR1 SNHLY and CDR2 FYNNEI. The V segment lost 10 bases and the J segment 4 bases; nucleotides outside the gene matches: 13. This CDR3 region has 14 residues. The CDR3 DNA sequence: TGTGCCACCCACGGACAGGCGGCCTGGTACGAGCAGTACTTC. Its protein is CATHGQAAWYEQYF.

The CDR3 sequence: CATSVPTSGTGNTEAFF. CDR3 nucleotides: TGTGCCACCAGCGTCCCGACCTCCGGGACAGGGAACACTGAAGCTTTCTTT. The rearrangement links TRBV15 to TRBJ1-1; 8 bases are a match to TRBD1. The junction had 12 bases not matched to a gene; V was cut back by 5 bases and J by 1 base. Germline values: CDR1 LNHNV, CDR2 YYDKDF (reference sequence). The CDR3 loop spans 17 amino acids.

This rearrangement joins TRBV6-1 to TRBJ2-6; D is unresolved. The CDR3 is made up of 14 amino acids. With 6 bases removed from V and 0 bases from J, the gap between germline ends came to 6 bases. Germline CDR1 is MNHNS and CDR2 is SASEGT. DNA of the CDR3: TGTGCCAGCAGGCAGAACTCTGGGGCCAACGTCCTGACTTTC. This codes for CASRQNSGANVLTF.

This clone was counted a few times. The genes are TRBV29-1 and TRBJ1-3; D unclear. Germline V gene lookup returns CDR1 SQVTM and CDR2 ANQGSEA. V shed 1 base and J shed 3 bases, with 4 bases lying between them. The CDR3 covers 12 residues. The DNA of the CDR3 is TGCAGCGTTGAAGTCGGTGGAAACACCATATATTTT. This translates into CSVEVGGNTIYF.

The V call is TRBV7-2, the J call TRBJ2-1; the match to TRBD2 covers 13 bases. Germline lookup yields CDR1 SGHTA and CDR2 FQGNSA. The V and J ends lost 4 bases and 4 bases, in that order; junction bases with no gene match: 4. The CDR3 consists of 16 residues. CDR3 sequence reads: CASSSLGLAGYNEQFF. The CDR3 DNA reads TGTGCCAGCAGCTCCCTGGGACTAGCGGGGTACAATGAGCAGTTCTTC.

The chain carries TRBV5-3 and TRBJ2-1; 14 bases are shared with TRBD2. TRBV5-3 counts as an open reading frame of uncertain function. This CDR3 spans 21 amino acids. V was clipped by 2 bases and J by 1 base; unmatched bases: 14. CDR3 bases: TGTGCCAGAAGCTTCCACCTGACTAGCGGGGGGGCCGAGCTGTCCTACAATGAGCAGTTCTTC. This sequence encodes CARSFHLTSGGAELSYNEQFF.

There are a few counts of this clone. Here the CDR3 reads CASSLASGEGEQYF. CDR3 nucleotide sequence: TGTGCCAGCAGCTTAGCTAGCGGGGAAGGCGAGCAGTACTTC. V is TRBV7-2 and J is TRBJ2-7; 8 bases match TRBD2. CDR3 length: 14 residues. V trimming: 0 bases; J trimming: 6 bases; junction bases outside the gene matches: 4. CDR1 and CDR2 from the germline V gene are SGHTA and FQGNSA.

This sequence joins TRBV6-4 and TRBJ2-3; TRBD2 matches 8 bases. This CDR3 contains 14 residues. CDR1 is MRHNA, CDR2 SNTAGT, per germline. Germline trimming cut 6 bases from V and 1 base from J; bases unmatched to any gene: 3. CDR3 in amino acids: CASRQTSGTDTQYF. CDR3 DNA sequence: TGTGCCAGCAGGCAGACTAGCGGCACAGATACGCAGTATTTT.

Of note for this clone: One end of the junction is discordant with germline, which a read error may explain. The chain links TRBV5-1 to TRBJ1-4; 7 bases match TRBD1. Germline lookup yields CDR1 SGHRS and CDR2 YFSETQ. CDR3 length: 14 residues. CDR3 region: CANSLSAGGEKLFF. In DNA, the CDR3 is TGCGCCAACAGCTTGTCGGCAGGGGGGGAAAAACTGTTTTTT. The full variable domain, its missing parts supplied by reference TRBV5-1 and TRBJ1-4, is KAGVTQTPRYLIKTRGQQVTLSCSPISGHRSVSWYQQTPGQGLQFLFEYFSETQRNKGNFPGRFSGRQFSNSRSEMNVSTLELGDSALYLCANSLSAGGEKLFFGSGTQLSVL.

This clone was seen more than once but under ten times. The CDR3 nucleotides read TGTGCCGGAGCCCTCGAGGGGGCCATCGATTCGCCCCAGCATTTT. As protein: CAGALEGAIDSPQHF. The V and J genes are TRBV6-5 and TRBJ1-5; 7 bases map to TRBD1. Germline lookup yields CDR1 MNHEY and CDR2 SVGAGI. The CDR3 consists of 15 residues. Trimming removed 11 bases from V and 9 bases from J; junction bases left unmatched: 19.

This clone was detected once. The rearrangement links TRBV9 to TRBJ2-7, with 7 bases identical to TRBD2. Germline V gene sequence: CDR1 SGDLS, CDR2 YYNGEE. Trimming cost V 1 base and J 3 bases; bases outside gene matches: 4. The CDR3 is 14 residues long. Here the CDR3 reads CASSVYGEGYEQYF. As DNA, the CDR3 is TGTGCCAGCAGCGTATACGGGGAGGGCTACGAGCAGTACTTC.

The rearrangement links TRBV4-2 to TRBJ1-2; D is undetermined. V was cut by 3 bases and J by 1 base, with 18 bases left in between. CDR1 and CDR2 (germline): LGHNA, YNFKEQ. The CDR3 totals 17 residues. The CDR3 DNA follows: TGTGCCAGCAGCCACAACGCGGGGAGAGAGAATAACTATGGCTACACCTTC. Protein sequence: CASSHNAGRENNYGYTF.

The V call is TRBV7-9, the J call TRBJ2-7, with 7 positions matching TRBD1. V lost 5 bases and J lost 6; bases outside the gene matches: 7. Germline V lookup: CDR1 SEHNR, CDR2 FQNEAQ (reference sequence). This CDR3 is 13 amino acids long. In nucleotides, the CDR3 is TGTGCCAGCAGCGGGGACAGCCGGCTCGAGCAGTACTTC. Its translation: CASSGDSRLEQYF.

This sequence joins TRBV28 and TRBJ1-4, with D perhaps matching TRBD1 (6 bases). In germline, CDR1 is MDHEN, CDR2 SYDVKM. The CDR3 length is 12 residues. V lost 6 bases, J lost 6 bases, and 8 bases lay in between. The CDR3 sequence is CASRQGDEKLFF. CDR3 sequence (DNA): TGTGCCAGCAGACAGGGCGATGAAAAACTGTTTTTT.

This chain uses TRBV4-2 with TRBJ1-5; D remains ambiguous. The CDR3 is 16 amino acids. Germline V CDR1 and CDR2: LGHNA, YNFKEQ. Trimming pared 3 bases from V and 0 bases from J, leaving 12 bases between. CDR3 nucleotide sequence: TGTGCCAGCAGCCAGGCGGGTGTCAATAGCAATCAGCCCCAGCATTTT. Its protein is CASSQAGVNSNQPQHF.

The chain has TRBV7-6 and TRBJ2-7; tentatively, D is TRBD2 (5 bases). CDR3 length: 14 residues. V gave up 5 bases and J gave up 2 bases, with 13 bases separating them. CDR1 and CDR2 (germline): SGHVS, FNYEAQ. This CDR3 is CASSTADLTYEQYF. Here the CDR3 DNA reads TGTGCCAGCAGCACAGCGGACTTAACCTACGAGCAGTACTTC.

The chain joins TRBV7-9 to TRBJ2-3; a possible D gene is TRBD2 (5 bases). The length of the CDR3 is 13 residues. V shed 3 bases and J shed 10 bases, with 14 bases lying between them. CDR1 and CDR2 from the germline V gene are SEHNR and FQNEAQ (reference sequence). DNA of the CDR3: TGTGCCAGCAGCTTCGCTGGTGACGGGGCGCAGTATTTT. Translating gives CASSFAGDGAQYF. Supplemented by reference TRBV7-9 and TRBJ2-3, the full variable domain reads DTGVSQNPRHKITKRGQNVTFRCDPISEHNRLYWYRQTLGQGPEFLTYFQNEAQLEKSRLLSDRFSAERPKGSFSTLEIQRTEQGDSAMYLCASSFAGDGAQYFGPGTRLTVL.

The chain joins TRBV5-4 to TRBJ2-3; the match to TRBD2 covers 13 bases. The germline V gene has CDR1 SGHNT and CDR2 YYREEE (reference sequence). The CDR3 is 18 amino acids. After removal of 4 bases from V and 0 bases from J, the junction contained 8 bases not matched to a gene. The CDR3 region is CASSTRTSGGSSTDTQYF. The CDR3 DNA sequence: TGTGCCAGCAGCACCCGGACTAGCGGGGGCTCTAGCACAGATACGCAGTATTTT.

The rearrangement uses TRBV30 and TRBJ1-4, with 7 bases that match TRBD1. The CDR3 sequence is 14 residues long. J was trimmed by 8 bases and V by 2 bases; bases with no gene match: 8. The V gene's germline CDR1 is GTSNPN and CDR2 SVGIG (reference sequence). CDR3 in amino acids: CAWSYQQGKEKLFF. DNA for the CDR3: TGTGCCTGGAGTTACCAACAGGGGAAGGAAAAACTGTTTTTT.

The chain is built from TRBV4-1 and TRBJ1-2, with TRBD1 matching 8 bases. Trimming took 0 bases from V and 8 from J; bases not matched to a gene: 11. CDR3 size: 16 residues. Germline V gene lookup returns CDR1 MGHRA and CDR2 YSYEKL. The CDR3 DNA sequence: TGCGCCAGCAGCCAAGAAGTACAGGGGGGGAGAGAGGGCTACACCTTC. Translated: CASSQEVQGGREGYTF.